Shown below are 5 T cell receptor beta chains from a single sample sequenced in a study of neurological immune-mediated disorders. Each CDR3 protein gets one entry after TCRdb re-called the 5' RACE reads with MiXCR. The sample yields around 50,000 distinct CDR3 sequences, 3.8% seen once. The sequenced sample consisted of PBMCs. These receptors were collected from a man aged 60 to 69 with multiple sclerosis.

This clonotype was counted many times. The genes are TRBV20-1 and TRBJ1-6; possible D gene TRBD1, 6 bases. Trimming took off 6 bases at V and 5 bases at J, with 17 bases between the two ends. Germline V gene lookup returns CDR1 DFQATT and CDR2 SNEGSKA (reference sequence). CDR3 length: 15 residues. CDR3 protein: CSARLGGGDNSPLHF. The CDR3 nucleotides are TGCAGTGCGCGTTTAGGGGGGGGCGATAATTCACCCCTCCACTTT.

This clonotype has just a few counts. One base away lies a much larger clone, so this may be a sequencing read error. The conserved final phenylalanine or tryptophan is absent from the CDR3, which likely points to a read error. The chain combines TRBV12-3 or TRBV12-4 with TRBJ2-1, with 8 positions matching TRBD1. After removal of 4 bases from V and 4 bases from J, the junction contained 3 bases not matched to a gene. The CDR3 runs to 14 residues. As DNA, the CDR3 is TGTGCCAGCAGTTCGGGACAGGCTTACAATGAGCAGTTCTGC. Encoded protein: CASSSGQAYNEQFC.

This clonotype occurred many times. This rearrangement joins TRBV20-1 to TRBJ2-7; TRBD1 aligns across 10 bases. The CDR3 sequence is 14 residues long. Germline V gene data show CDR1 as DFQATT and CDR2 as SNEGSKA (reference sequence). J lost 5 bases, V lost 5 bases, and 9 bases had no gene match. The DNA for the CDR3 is TGCAGTGCTCCAAGGGGGACAGGGGTTGACGAGCAGTACTTC. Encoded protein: CSAPRGTGVDEQYF.

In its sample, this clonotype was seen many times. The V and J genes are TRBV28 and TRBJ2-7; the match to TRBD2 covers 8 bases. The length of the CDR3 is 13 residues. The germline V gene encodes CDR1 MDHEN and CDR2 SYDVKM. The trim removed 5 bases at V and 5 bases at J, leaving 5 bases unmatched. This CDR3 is CASSRAGVDEQYF. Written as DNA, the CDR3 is TGTGCCAGCAGTCGAGCGGGAGTGGACGAGCAGTACTTC.

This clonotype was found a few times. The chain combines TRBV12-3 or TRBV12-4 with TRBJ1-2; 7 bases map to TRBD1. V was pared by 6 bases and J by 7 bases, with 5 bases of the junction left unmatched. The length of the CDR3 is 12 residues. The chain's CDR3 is CASSLTGTGYTF. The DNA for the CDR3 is TGTGCCAGCAGCCTGACAGGGACTGGCTACACCTTC.